This T cell receptor beta chain was captured in a study of Graves' ophthalmopathy and Graves' hyperthyroidism. General study points: For separating ophthalmopathy from stable hyperthyroidism, a 13-signature model gave 85% to 90% sensitivity and 81.08% specificity. As the model predicted ophthalmopathy progression, it achieved a sensitivity of 55% to 71% and a specificity of 72% to 80%.

CDR3 length: 14 residues. With 7 bases removed from V and 0 bases from J, the gap between germline ends came to 13 bases. CDR1 is MNHNS and CDR2 is SASEGT in the germline V gene. Transcripts of RNA were the source for amplifying TCR beta CDR3 regions. First-round RT-PCR with HTBI primers preceded a second-round multiplex PCR. MiXCR was run by TCRdb on the multiplex PCR reads, yielding one entry per CDR3 protein. The sample lists about 500,000 distinct CDR3 sequences; roughly an eighth were seen once. Ten or more counts support this clonotype. Its target is unknown. This TCR was recovered from a woman aged 25 to 39 with Graves' ophthalmopathy. The chain couples TRBV6-1 to TRBJ2-7, with D hard to call. The material sequenced was blood. The CDR3 DNA reads TGTGCCAGCAAAGCAACCCGAGACTCCTACGAGCAGTACTTC. Translation: CASKATRDSYEQYF.